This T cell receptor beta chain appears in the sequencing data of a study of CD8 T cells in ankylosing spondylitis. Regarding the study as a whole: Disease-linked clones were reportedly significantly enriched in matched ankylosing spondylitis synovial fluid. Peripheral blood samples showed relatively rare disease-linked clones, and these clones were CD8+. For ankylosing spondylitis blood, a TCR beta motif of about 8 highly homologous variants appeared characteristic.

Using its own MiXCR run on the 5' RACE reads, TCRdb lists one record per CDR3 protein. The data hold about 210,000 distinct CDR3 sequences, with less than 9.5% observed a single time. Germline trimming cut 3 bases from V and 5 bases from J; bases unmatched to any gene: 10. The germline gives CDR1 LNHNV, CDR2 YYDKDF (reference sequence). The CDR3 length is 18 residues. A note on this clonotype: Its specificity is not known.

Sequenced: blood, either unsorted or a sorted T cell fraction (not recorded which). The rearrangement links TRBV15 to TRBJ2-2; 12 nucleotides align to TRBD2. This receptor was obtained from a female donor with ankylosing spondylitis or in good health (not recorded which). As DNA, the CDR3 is TGTGCCACCAGCAGCAGTCCCCGACTAGCGGGAGTAACCGGGGAGCTGTTTTTT. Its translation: CATSSSPRLAGVTGELFF.